This T cell receptor (beta chain) was identified in a study of identical twins. Study-level points and caveats: Cord blood beta clonotypes present at high abundance carried fewer insertions; no such pattern appeared in memory repertoires.

Every donor was a healthy Caucasian. A universal primer site was created by template switching, with the cDNA bearing unique molecular identifiers. TCRdb analysed the 5' RACE reads with MiXCR anew, one entry per CDR3 protein. Among approximately 230,000 distinct CDR3 sequences listed, 6.5% were seen once. Trimming left V 0 bases short and J 4 bases short, with 10 bases between. CDR3 length: 15 amino acids. Germline lookup yields CDR1 SGDLS and CDR2 YYNGEE. Many counts were recorded for this clonotype. The antigen is not known. A further study also used this sample, focusing on T cells expressing NK-cell markers. That source reports: Leadership of the CD3+CD56-NKG2C+ fraction also belonged to these clonotypes in a few donors.

The chain is built from TRBV9 and TRBJ1-4; D is unresolved. Sequencing was done on a sample of CD8+ T cells sorted from blood. The clonotype was recovered from a woman aged 18-29 years in good health. CDR3 DNA sequence: TGTGCCAGCAGCGTAGGTACCGTACTTAATGAAAAACTGTTTTTT. It specifies CASSVGTVLNEKLFF.